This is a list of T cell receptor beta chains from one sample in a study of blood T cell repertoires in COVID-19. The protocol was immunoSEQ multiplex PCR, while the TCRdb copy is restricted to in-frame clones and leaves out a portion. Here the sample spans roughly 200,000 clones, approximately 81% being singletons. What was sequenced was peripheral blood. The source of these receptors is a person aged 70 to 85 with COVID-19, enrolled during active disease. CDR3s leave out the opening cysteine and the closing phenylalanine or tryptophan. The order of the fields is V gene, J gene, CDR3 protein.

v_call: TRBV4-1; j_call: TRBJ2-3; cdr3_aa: ASSRTGLATTRDTQY
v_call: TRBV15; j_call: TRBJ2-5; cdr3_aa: ATSLSSQETQY
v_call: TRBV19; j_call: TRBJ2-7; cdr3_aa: ASSINPQGEQY
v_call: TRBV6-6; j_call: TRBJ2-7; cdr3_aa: ASSYLGVQY
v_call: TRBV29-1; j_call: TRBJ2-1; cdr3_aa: SVITWDRGEQF
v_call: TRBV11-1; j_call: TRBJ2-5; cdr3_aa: ASSLFTGETQY
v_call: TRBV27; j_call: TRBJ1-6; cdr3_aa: ASSLDRGLSPLH
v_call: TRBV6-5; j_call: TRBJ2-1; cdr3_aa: ASTPAGTSYNEQF
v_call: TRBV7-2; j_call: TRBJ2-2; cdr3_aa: ASSLGLRALVGELF
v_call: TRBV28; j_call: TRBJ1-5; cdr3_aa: ASSSRTGPNSNQPQH
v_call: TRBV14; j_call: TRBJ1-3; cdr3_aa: ASSQALPTVSGNTIY
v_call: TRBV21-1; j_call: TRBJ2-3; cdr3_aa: ASPQSGSGGFGTDTQY
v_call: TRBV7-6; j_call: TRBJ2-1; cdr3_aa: ASSGTFVNEQF
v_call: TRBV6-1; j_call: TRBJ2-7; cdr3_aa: ASSERTGGYEQY
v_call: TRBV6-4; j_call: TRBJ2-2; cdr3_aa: AVHPGTGGTGELF
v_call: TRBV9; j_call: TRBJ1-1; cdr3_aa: ASSVGQGNTEAF
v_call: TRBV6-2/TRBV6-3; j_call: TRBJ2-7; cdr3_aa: ASSYPGVYEQY
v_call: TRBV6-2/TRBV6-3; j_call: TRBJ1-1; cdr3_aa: ASSSTGGALGAF
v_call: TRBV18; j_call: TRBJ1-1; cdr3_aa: ASSPDSQNTEAF
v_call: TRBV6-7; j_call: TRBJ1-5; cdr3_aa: ASSYTCSGTAINQPQH
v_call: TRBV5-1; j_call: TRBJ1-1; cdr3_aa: ASREGGAGNTEAF
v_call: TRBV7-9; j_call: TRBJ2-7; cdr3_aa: ASSLLGTPYEQY
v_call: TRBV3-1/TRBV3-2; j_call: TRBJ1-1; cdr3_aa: ASSHTGQGVTEAF
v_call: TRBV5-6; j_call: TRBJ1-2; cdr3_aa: ASSPGTGVRSDYGYT
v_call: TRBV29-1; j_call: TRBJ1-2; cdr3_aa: SGGDSYYGYT
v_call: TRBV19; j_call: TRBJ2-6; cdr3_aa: ASSATGRAGANVLT
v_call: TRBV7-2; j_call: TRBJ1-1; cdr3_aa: ASRPTGGAREAF
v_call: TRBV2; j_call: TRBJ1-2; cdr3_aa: ASSDWAGYT
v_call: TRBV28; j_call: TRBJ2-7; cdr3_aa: ASSHSGYAYEQY
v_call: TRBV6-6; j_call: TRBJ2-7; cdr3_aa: ASSSPTLSSYEQY
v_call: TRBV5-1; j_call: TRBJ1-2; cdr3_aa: ASSLAGGGPT
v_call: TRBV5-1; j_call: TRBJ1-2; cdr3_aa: ASSPGDTKNYGYT
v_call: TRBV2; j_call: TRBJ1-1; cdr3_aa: ASSYQGWRTEAF
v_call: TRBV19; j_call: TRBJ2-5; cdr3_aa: ASSIKGVGQTQY
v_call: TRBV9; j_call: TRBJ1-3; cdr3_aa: ASSTQTGGRNTIY
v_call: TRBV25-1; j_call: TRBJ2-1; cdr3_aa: ASSGVTSYNEQF
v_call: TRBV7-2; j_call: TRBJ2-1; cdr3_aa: ATTSVVGTVYNEQF
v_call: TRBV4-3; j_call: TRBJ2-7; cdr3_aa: ASSQGTGVGEQY
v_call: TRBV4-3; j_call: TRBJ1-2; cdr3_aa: ASSQDLVGFYGYT
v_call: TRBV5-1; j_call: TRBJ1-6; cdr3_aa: ASSYGLMGGVSPLH
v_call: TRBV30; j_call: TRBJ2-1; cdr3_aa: AWSPRGLAGNEQF
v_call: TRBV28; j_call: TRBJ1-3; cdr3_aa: ASIGGAGRGNTIY
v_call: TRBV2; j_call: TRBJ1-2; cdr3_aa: ASTGDRGVYGYT
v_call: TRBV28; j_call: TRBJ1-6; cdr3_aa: ASSSLSYNSPLH
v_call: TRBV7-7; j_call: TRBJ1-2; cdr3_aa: ASSLVSEPRGYT
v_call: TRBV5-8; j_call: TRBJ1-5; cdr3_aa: ASSLENRVRSNQPQH
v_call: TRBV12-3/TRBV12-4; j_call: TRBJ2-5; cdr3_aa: ASSLKPQETQY
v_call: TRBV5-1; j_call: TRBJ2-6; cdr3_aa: ASSLPLGLGANVLT
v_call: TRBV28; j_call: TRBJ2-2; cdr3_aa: ASSPAGVDTGELF
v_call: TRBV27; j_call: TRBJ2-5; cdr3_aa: ASSLNYQETQY
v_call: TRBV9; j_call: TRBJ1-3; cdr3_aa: ASSKFDNPTGNTIY
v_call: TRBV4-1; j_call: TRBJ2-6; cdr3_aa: ASSATTGHVSGANVLT
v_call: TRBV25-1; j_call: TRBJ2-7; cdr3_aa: ASSDPGQASYEQY